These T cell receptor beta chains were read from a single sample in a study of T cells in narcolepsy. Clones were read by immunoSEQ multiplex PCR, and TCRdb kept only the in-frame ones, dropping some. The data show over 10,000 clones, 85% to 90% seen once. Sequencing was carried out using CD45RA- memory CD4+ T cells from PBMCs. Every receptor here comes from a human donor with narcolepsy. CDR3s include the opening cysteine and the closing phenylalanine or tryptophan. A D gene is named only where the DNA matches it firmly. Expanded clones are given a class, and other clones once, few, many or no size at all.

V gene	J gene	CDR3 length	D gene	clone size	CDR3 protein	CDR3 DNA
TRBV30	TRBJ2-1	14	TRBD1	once	CAWRAGQGFREQFF	TGTGCCTGGAGGGCGGGACAGGGGTTTAGAGAGCAGTTCTTC
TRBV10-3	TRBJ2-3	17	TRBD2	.	CAISEGSASGRGDTQYF	TGTGCCATCAGTGAAGGGTCGGCTAGCGGGAGAGGAGATACGCAGTATTTT
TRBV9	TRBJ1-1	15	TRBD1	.	CASSGSRGPGTEAFF	TGTGCCAGCAGCGGAAGCAGGGGGCCAGGCACTGAAGCTTTCTTT
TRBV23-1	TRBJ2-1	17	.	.	CASSQTWALSYYNEQFF	TGCGCCAGCAGTCAAACCTGGGCATTGAGTTACTACAATGAGCAGTTCTTC
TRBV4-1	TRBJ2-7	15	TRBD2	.	CASSQGGGRSYEQYF	TGCGCCAGCAGCCAAGGGGGCGGGAGGAGCTACGAGCAGTACTTC
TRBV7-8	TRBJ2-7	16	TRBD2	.	CASRPGLAGKRYEQYF	TGTGCCAGCAGACCTGGACTAGCGGGAAAGCGCTACGAGCAGTACTTC
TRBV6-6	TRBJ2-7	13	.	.	CASSTGTAREQYF	TGTGCCAGCAGTACAGGGACCGCTCGCGAGCAGTACTTC
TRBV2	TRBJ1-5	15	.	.	CASTSAGYSNQPQHF	TGTGCCAGCACCTCGGCGGGGTATAGCAATCAGCCCCAGCATTTT
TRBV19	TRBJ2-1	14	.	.	CANTGAGPYNEQFF	TGTGCCAATACAGGGGCGGGGCCCTACAATGAGCAGTTCTTC
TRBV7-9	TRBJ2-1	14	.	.	CASSLGTGRNEQFF	TGTGCCAGCAGCTTAGGCACAGGGCGTAATGAGCAGTTCTTC
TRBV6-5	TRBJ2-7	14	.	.	CASSYTGVVGEQYF	TGTGCCAGCAGTTATACCGGGGTGGTCGGCGAGCAGTACTTC
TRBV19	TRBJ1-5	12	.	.	CAVAGSNQPQHF	TGTGCCGTGGCAGGGAGCAATCAGCCCCAGCATTTT
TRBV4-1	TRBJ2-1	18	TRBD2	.	CASSQDPTSGKVYNEQFF	TGCGCCAGCAGCCAAGACCCTACTAGCGGAAAAGTTTACAATGAGCAGTTCTTC
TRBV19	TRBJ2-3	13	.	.	CASSMLEGVPQYF	TGTGCCAGTAGTATGCTCGAGGGGGTTCCGCAGTATTTT
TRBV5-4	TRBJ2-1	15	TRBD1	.	CASSSMDRAGNEQFF	TGTGCCAGCAGCTCAATGGACAGGGCCGGTAATGAGCAGTTCTTC
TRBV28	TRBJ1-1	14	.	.	CASSLWDEGTEAFF	TGTGCCAGCAGTTTATGGGATGAGGGCACTGAAGCTTTCTTT
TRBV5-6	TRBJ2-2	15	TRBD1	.	CASSLPGTGAGELFF	TGTGCCAGCAGCCTCCCTGGGACAGGGGCCGGGGAGCTGTTTTTT
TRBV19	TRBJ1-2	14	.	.	CAIQPTGLDGGYTF	TGTGCCATTCAACCAACAGGGCTGGATGGTGGCTACACCTTC
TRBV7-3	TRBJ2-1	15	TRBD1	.	CASSLNRGVNNEQFF	TGTGCCAGCAGCTTGAACAGGGGGGTCAACAATGAGCAGTTCTTC